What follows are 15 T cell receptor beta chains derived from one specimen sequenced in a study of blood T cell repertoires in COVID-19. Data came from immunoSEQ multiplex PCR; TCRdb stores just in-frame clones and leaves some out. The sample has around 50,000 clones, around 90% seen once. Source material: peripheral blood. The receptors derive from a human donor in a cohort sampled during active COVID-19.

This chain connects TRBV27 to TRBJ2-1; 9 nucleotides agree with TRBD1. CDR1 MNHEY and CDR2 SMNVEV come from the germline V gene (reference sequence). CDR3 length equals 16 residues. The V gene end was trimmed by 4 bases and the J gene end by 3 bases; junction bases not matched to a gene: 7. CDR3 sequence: CASSSNRQGVYNEQFF. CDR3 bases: TGTGCCAGCAGTTCGAATAGACAGGGGGTCTACAATGAGCAGTTCTTC.

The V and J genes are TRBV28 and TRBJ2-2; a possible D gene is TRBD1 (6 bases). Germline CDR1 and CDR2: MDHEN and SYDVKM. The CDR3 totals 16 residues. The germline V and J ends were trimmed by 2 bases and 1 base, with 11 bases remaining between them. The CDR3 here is CASSLQGLGNTGELFF. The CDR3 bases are TGTGCCAGCAGTTTACAGGGGTTGGGGAACACCGGGGAGCTGTTTTTT.

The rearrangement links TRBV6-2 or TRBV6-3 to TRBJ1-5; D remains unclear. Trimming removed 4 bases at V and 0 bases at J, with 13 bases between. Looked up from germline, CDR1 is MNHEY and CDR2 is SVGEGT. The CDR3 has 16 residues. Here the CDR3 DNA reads TGTGCCAGCAGTTTCCGACGAGAGGTTAGCAATCAGCCCCAGCATTTT. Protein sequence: CASSFRREVSNQPQHF.

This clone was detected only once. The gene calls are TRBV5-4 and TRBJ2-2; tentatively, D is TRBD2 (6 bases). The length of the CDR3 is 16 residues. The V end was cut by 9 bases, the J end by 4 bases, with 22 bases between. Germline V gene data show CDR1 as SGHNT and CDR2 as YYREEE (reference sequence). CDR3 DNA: TGTGCCACCAAAAAGGAAACTAGCCGGAGCACCGGGGAGCTGTTTTTT. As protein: CATKKETSRSTGELFF.

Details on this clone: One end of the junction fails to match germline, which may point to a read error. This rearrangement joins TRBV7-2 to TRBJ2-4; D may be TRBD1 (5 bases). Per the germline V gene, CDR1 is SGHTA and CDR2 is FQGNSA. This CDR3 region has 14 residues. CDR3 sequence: CASNLDRDQNIQYF. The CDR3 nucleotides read TGTGCCAGCAACTTAGACAGAGACCAAAACATTCAGTACTTC.

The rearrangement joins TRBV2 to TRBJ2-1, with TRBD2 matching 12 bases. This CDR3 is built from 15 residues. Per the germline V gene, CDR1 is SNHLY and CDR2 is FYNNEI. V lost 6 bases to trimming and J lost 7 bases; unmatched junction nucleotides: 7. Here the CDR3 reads CASSARLAGVNEQFF. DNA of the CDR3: TGTGCCAGCAGCGCTAGACTAGCGGGAGTTAATGAGCAGTTCTTC.

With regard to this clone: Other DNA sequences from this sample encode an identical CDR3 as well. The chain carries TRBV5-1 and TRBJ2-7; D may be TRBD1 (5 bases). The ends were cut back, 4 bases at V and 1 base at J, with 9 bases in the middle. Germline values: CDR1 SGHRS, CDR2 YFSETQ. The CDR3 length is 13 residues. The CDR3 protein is CASSPDTSYEQYF. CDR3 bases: TGCGCCAGCAGCCCGGACACTTCCTACGAGCAGTACTTC.

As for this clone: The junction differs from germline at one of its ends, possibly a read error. In nucleotides, the CDR3 is TGTGCCCTCAGACCGGGACAGGAGCCCCACGAGCAGTACTTC. The encoded protein is CALRPGQEPHEQYF. The V and J genes are TRBV10-3 and TRBJ2-7; 8 nucleotides agree with TRBD1. The V gene's germline CDR1 is ENHRY and CDR2 SYGVKD. This CDR3 is 14 amino acids long.

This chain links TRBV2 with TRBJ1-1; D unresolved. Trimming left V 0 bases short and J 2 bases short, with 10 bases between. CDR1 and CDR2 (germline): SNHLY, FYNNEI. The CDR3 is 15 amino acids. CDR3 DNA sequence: TGTGCCAGCAGTGAAGCGCAGGTTGGAAACACTGAAGCTTTCTTT. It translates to CASSEAQVGNTEAFF. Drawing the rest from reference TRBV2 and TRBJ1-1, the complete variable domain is EPEVTQTPSHQVTQMGQEVILRCVPISNHLYFYWYRQILGQKVEFLVSFYNNEISEKSEIFDDQFSVERPDGSNFTLKIRSTKLEDSAMYFCASSEAQVGNTEAFFGQGTRLTVV.

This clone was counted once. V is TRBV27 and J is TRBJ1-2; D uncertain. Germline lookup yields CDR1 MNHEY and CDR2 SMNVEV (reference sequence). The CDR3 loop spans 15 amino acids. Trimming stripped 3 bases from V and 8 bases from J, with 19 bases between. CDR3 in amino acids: CASSFNSQTPRGYTF. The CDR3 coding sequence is TGTGCCAGCAGTTTCAACTCCCAAACTCCGAGGGGCTACACCTTC.

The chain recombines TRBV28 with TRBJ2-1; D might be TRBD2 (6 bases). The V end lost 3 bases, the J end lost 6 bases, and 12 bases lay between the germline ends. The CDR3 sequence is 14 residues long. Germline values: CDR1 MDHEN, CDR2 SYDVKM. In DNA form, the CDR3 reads TGTGCCAGCAGTTTTGTTGGGGAGGCCAATGAGCAGTTCTTC. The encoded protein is CASSFVGEANEQFF.

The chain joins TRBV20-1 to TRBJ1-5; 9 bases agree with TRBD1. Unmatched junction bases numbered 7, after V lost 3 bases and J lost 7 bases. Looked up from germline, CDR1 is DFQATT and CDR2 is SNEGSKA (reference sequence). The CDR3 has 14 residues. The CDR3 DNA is TGCAGTGCTAGTAACAGGGGGCGGGTGCAGCCCCAGCATTTT. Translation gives CSASNRGRVQPQHF.

The CDR3: CASSARPGQGGYEQYF. In nucleotides, the CDR3 is TGTGCCAGCAGCGCTAGGCCGGGACAGGGGGGCTACGAGCAGTACTTC. This chain joins TRBV9 and TRBJ2-7; 11 bases align to TRBD1. V shed 3 bases and J 3 bases; nucleotides not matched to a gene: 8. In germline, CDR1 is SGDLS, CDR2 YYNGEE. The CDR3 is 16 amino acids.

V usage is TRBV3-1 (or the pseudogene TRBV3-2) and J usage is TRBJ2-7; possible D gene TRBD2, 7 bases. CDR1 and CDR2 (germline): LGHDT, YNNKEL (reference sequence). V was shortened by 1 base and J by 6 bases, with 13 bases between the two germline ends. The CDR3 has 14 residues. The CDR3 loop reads CASSQGTGGPEQYF. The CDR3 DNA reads TGTGCCAGCAGCCAAGGTACGGGGGGCCCCGAGCAGTACTTC.

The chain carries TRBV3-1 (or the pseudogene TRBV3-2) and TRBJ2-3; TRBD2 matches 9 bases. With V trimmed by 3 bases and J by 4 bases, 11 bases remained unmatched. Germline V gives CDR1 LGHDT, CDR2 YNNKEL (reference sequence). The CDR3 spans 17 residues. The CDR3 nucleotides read TGTGCCAGCAGCCAGGAGCCCGGGACTAGCAGCGCAGATACGCAGTATTTT. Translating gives CASSQEPGTSSADTQYF.